This passage covers 16 T cell receptor beta chains from one sample sequenced in a study of patients and donors after allogeneic stem cell transplantation. Using its own MiXCR run on the RT-PCR reads, TCRdb lists one record per CDR3 protein. The sample lists approximately 410,000 distinct CDR3 sequences; roughly 17% were seen once. The sample was blood, either unsorted or a sorted T cell fraction (not recorded which). These receptors all come from a human donor who was either an allogeneic HSCT recipient or a stem cell or donor lymphocyte infusion donor (not recorded which). It is not recorded whose cells these are; they may come from a transplant donor.

CDR3 DNA: TGTGCCAGCAGTTTTCGCCAGGGTGGTTCACCCCTCCACTTT. It encodes CASSFRQGGSPLHF. This sequence joins TRBV27 and TRBJ1-6; perhaps TRBD1 as D (5 bases). Germline CDR1 and CDR2: MNHEY and SMNVEV (reference sequence). The V end was cut by 3 bases, the J end by 9 bases, with 12 bases between. CDR3 length: 14 amino acids.

This clonotype came up a few times. The chain couples TRBV7-7 to TRBJ2-1; D is undetermined. V was trimmed by 5 bases and J by 5 bases, leaving 10 bases between them. The CDR3 totals 13 residues. The germline V gene encodes CDR1 SSHAT and CDR2 FNYEAQ (reference sequence). The CDR3: CASSPLLDNEQFF. The CDR3 nucleotides read TGTGCCAGCAGCCCGCTATTAGACAATGAGCAGTTCTTC.

This clonotype has more than one count but fewer than ten. The chain employs TRBV7-2 and TRBJ1-4; D is possibly TRBD1 (6 bases). The CDR3 extends over 15 amino acids. Germline V gene lookup returns CDR1 SGHTA and CDR2 FQGNSA. Between the trimmed V and J ends, which lost 5 bases and 4 bases, there was a span of 14 bases. Here the CDR3 DNA reads TGTGCCAGCAGCCCTTCGACAGGTTATAATGAAAAACTGTTTTTT. Translating it yields CASSPSTGYNEKLFF.

This clonotype occurred a few times. The chain carries TRBV6-1 and TRBJ2-3, with TRBD1 matching over 9 bases. The CDR3 length is 15 residues. Germline CDR1 reads MNHNS; CDR2 reads SASEGT. V shed 6 bases, J shed 5 bases, and the junction held 9 bases outside the gene matches. In DNA form, the CDR3 reads TGTGCCAGCAGAATCCGGGACAGGGTCGGAGATACGCAGTATTTT. Protein sequence: CASRIRDRVGDTQYF.

This clonotype was seen a few times. This sequence joins TRBV30 and TRBJ2-1; 7 bases are a match to TRBD2. The V gene's germline CDR1 is GTSNPN and CDR2 SVGIG (reference sequence). Losses at the gene ends were 4 bases for V and 10 bases for J; bases not matched to a gene: 7. This CDR3 contains 12 residues. The CDR3 protein is CAWTAGAGEQFF. CDR3 bases: TGTGCCTGGACCGCGGGAGCGGGGGAGCAGTTCTTC. The complete variable domain, with remaining parts taken from reference TRBV30 and TRBJ2-1, reads SQTIHQWPATLVQPVGSPLSLECTVEGTSNPNLYWYRQAAGRGLQLLFYSVGIGQISSEVPQNLSASRPQDRQFILSSKKLLLSDSGFYLCAWTAGAGEQFFGPGTRLTVL.

This clonotype came up many times. This is likely a read error, given that the CDR3 carries no conserved phenylalanine or tryptophan at its end. No DNA is shown, since the ends of the CDR3 on it are uncertain; the CDR3 is the one TCRdb lists. The chain joins TRBV3-1 to TRBJ2-3; the table's D call TRBD1 went unverified against the DNA. Inclusive of both ends, the CDR3 amounts to 11 amino acids. Germline assignment: CDR1 LGHDT and CDR2 YNNKEL (reference sequence). The CDR3 loop is CASSQGPTLTL.

The chain links TRBV15 to TRBJ2-1; TRBD2 matches 10 bases. V lost 6 bases to trimming and J lost 2 bases; unmatched junction nucleotides: 4. The CDR3 contains 15 residues. CDR1 LNHNV and CDR2 YYDKDF come from the germline V gene (reference sequence). CDR3 in amino acids: CATSPGLAAYNEQFF. The CDR3 DNA reads as TGTGCCACCAGTCCCGGACTAGCGGCCTACAATGAGCAGTTCTTC.

The V gene is TRBV24-1, the J gene TRBJ2-5; 7 bases map to TRBD1. Trimming removed 4 bases from V and 3 bases from J; junction bases left unmatched: 4. CDR1 is KGHDR and CDR2 is SFDVKD in the germline V gene. The CDR3 loop spans 14 amino acids. The CDR3 here is CATSDTGTEETQYF. CDR3 sequence (DNA): TGTGCCACCAGTGACACCGGGACAGAAGAGACCCAGTACTTC.

This clonotype was seen a handful of times. The chain recombines TRBV12-3 or TRBV12-4 with TRBJ1-1; D perhaps matches TRBD1 (6 bases). The CDR3 totals 11 residues. Trimming shortened V by 3 bases and J by 10 bases, and 9 bases separated the two germline ends. CDR3 bases: TGTGCCAGCAGTTTGGAGGGGGGAGCTTTCTTT. It is translated as CASSLEGGAFF.

The rearrangement uses TRBV20-1 and TRBJ2-3; D is perhaps TRBD2 (5 bases). Trimming took off 5 bases at V and 2 bases at J, with 20 bases between the two ends. The germline gives CDR1 DFQATT, CDR2 SNEGSKA (reference sequence). The CDR3 contains 16 residues. CDR3 region: CSAPPEWGDLTDTQYF. As DNA, the CDR3 is TGCAGTGCTCCACCGGAATGGGGAGACCTCACAGATACGCAGTATTTT.

This chain connects TRBV7-9 to TRBJ2-7, with D possibly called TRBD1 or TRBD2 (7 bases each). This CDR3 contains 16 residues. Germline CDR1 and CDR2: SEHNR and FQNEAQ (reference sequence). The V and J ends lost 1 base and 0 bases respectively, with 13 bases between them. CDR3 DNA: TGTGCCAGCAGCTTAGAGGCGGGGGACAGCTCCTACGAGCAGTACTTC. This encodes CASSLEAGDSSYEQYF.

This clonotype was detected a few times. This chain links TRBV6-5 with TRBJ2-2; tentatively, D is TRBD1 or TRBD2 (5 bases each). V lost 4 bases and J 6 bases, leaving 15 bases between the germline ends. Germline loops: CDR1 MNHEY, CDR2 SVGAGI. The length of the CDR3 is 15 residues. The chain's CDR3 is CASSSPGPFSGELFF. CDR3 nucleotide sequence: TGTGCCAGCAGTTCTCCGGGGCCCTTTTCCGGGGAGCTGTTTTTT.

This clonotype was found many times. This sequence joins TRBV20-1 and TRBJ2-3; TRBD2 aligns across 9 bases. The length of the CDR3 is 14 residues. Germline values: CDR1 DFQATT, CDR2 SNEGSKA (reference sequence). V trimming: 7 bases; J trimming: 5 bases; junction bases outside the gene matches: 10. For the CDR3, the DNA is TGCAGTGGGTCTATAGCGGGAGAAGGAGATACGCAGTATTTT. Its protein product is CSGSIAGEGDTQYF.

The CDR3 DNA follows: TGTGCCAGTAGTGTCGAGAGGGGACAGGGGGCGATTGGCTACACCTTC. Encoded protein: CASSVERGQGAIGYTF. The chain combines TRBV19 with TRBJ1-2; 12 nucleotides align to TRBD1. J was trimmed by 7 bases and V by 5 bases; bases with no gene match: 11. The CDR3 has 16 amino acids. The germline gives CDR1 LNHDA, CDR2 SQIVND (reference sequence).

The CDR3 coding sequence is TGCGCCAGCAGCACGGGGACAGCCACCGGCGAGCAGTACTTC. Translated: CASSTGTATGEQYF. The gene calls are TRBV5-1 and TRBJ2-7; 7 bases align to TRBD1. Germline lookup yields CDR1 SGHRS and CDR2 YFSETQ. V was clipped by 4 bases and J by 6 bases; unmatched bases: 10. This CDR3 has 14 residues.

The DNA of the CDR3 is TGTGCCAGCAGAGGAAGCGGGGGCTCCTACAATGAGCAGTTCTTC. This gives the protein CASRGSGGSYNEQFF. This chain joins TRBV6-1 and TRBJ2-1; 8 bases align to TRBD2. Losses at the gene ends were 6 bases for V and 0 bases for J; bases not matched to a gene: 4. Germline V CDR1 and CDR2: MNHNS, SASEGT. The CDR3 runs 15 residues.